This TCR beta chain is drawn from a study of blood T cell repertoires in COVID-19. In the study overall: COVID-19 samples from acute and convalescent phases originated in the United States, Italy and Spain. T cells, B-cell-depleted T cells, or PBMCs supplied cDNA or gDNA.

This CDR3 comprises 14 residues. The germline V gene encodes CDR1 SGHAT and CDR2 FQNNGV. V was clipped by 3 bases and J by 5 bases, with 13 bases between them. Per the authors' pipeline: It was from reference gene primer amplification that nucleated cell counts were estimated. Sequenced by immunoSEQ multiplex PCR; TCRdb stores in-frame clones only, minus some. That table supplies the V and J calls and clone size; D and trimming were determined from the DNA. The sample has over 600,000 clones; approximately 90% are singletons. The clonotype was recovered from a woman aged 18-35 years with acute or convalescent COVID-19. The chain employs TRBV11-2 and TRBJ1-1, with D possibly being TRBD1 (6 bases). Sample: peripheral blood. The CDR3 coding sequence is TGTGCCAGCAGCTTGAGTAGGGGGGGTACTGAAGCTTTCTTT. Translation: CASSLSRGGTEAFF.